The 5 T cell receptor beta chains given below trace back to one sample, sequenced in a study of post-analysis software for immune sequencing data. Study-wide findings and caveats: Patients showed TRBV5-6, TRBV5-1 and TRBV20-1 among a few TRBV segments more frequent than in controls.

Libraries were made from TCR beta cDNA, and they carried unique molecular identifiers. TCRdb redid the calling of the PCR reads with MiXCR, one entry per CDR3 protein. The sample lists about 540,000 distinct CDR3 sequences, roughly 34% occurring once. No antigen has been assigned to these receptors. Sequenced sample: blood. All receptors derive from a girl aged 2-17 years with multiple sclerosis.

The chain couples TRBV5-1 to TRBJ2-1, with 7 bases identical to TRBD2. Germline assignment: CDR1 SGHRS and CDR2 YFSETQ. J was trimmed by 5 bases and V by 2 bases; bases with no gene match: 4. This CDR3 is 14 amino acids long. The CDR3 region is CASSLAGWNNEQFF. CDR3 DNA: TGCGCCAGCAGCTTAGCGGGGTGGAACAATGAGCAGTTCTTC.

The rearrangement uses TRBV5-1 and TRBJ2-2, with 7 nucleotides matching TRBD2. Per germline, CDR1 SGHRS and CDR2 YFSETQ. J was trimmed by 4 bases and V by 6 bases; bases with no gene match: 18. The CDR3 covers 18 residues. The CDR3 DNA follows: TGCGCCAGCACCATTACCTCTGGAGGGCTAGCGGCCACCGGGGAGCTGTTTTTT. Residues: CASTITSGGLAATGELFF.

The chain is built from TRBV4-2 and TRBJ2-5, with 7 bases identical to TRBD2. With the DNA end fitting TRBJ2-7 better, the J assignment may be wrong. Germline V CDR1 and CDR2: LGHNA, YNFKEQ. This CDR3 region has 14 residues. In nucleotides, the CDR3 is TGTGCCAGCAGCCCGGCTAGCGGTGCCTACGAGCAGTACTTC. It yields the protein CASSPASGAYEQYF.

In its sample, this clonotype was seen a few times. The CDR3 loop is CASSTGTMPPTDTQYF. The CDR3 DNA sequence: TGCGCCAGCAGCACAGGGACTATGCCTCCTACAGATACGCAGTATTTT. V gene TRBV5-1 combines with J gene TRBJ2-3, with a tentative D call TRBD2 (7 bases). Germline CDR1 reads SGHRS; CDR2 reads YFSETQ. The length of the CDR3 is 16 residues. V gave up 4 bases and J gave up 3 bases, with 18 bases separating them.

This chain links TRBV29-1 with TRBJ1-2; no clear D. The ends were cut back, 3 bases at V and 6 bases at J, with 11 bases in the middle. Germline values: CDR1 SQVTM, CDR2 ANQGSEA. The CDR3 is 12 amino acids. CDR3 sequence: CSVESAAHGYTF. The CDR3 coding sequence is TGCAGCGTTGAGAGCGCGGCCCATGGCTACACCTTC.